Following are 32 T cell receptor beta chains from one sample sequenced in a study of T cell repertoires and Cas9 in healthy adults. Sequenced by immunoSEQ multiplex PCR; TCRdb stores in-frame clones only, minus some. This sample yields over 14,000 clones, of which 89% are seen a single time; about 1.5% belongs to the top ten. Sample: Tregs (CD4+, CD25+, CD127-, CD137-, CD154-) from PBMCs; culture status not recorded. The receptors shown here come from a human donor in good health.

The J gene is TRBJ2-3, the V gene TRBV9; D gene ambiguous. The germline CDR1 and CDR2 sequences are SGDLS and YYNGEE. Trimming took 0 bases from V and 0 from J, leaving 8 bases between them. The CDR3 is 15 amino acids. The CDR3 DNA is TGTGCCAGCAGCGTAGGTGGTCTGAGCACAGATACGCAGTATTTT. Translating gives CASSVGGLSTDTQYF.

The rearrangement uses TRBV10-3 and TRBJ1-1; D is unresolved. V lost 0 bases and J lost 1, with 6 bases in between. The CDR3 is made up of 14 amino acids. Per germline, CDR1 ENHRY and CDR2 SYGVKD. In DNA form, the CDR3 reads TGTGCCATCAGTGAGTCGATTGGGAACACTGAAGCTTTCTTT. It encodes CAISESIGNTEAFF.

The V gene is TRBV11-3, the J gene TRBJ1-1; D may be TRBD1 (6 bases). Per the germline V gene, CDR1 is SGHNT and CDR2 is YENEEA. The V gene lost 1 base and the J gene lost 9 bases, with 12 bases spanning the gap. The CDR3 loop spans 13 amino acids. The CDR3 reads CASSLGQDTQAFF. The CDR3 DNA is TGTGCCAGCAGCTTAGGACAGGACACGCAAGCTTTCTTT.

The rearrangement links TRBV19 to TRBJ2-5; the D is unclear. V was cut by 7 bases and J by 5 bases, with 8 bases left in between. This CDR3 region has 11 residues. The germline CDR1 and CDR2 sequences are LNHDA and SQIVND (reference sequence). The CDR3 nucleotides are TGTGCCAGTACCTTTGGGGAGACCCAGTACTTC. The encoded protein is CASTFGETQYF.

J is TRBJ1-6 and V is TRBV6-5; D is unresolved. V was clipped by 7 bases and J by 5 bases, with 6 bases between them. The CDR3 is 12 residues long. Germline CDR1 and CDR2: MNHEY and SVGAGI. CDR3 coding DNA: TGTGCCAGCATTGATAATAATTCACCCCTCCACTTT. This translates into CASIDNNSPLHF.

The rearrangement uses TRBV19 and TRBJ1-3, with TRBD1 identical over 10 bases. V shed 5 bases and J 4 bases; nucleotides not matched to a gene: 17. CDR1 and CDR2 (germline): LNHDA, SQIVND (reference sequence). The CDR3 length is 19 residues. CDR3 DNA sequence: TGTGCCAGTAGTCGCCGTCCTCCGGGACAGGGGACTTACGGAAACACCATATATTTT. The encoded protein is CASSRRPPGQGTYGNTIYF.

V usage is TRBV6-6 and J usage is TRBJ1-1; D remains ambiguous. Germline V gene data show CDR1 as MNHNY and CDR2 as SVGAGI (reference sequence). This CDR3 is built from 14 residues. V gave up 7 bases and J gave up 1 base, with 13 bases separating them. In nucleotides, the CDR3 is TGTGCCAGCACCCCCTTAGGCCCGAACACTGAAGCTTTCTTT. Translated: CASTPLGPNTEAFF.

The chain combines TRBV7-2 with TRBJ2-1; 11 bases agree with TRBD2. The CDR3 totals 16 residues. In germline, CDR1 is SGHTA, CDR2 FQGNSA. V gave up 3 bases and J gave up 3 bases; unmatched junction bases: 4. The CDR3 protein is CASSLTGTSGYNEQFF. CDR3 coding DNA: TGTGCCAGCAGCTTGACCGGGACTAGCGGCTACAATGAGCAGTTCTTC.

CDR3 protein: CASSLETSGGAEQFF. CDR3 sequence (DNA): TGCGCCAGCAGCTTGGAGACTAGCGGGGGGGCTGAGCAGTTCTTC. The chain carries TRBV5-1 and TRBJ2-1, with 14 bases fitting TRBD2. Germline CDR1 reads SGHRS; CDR2 reads YFSETQ. J lost 9 bases, V lost 0 bases, and 2 bases had no gene match. The CDR3 has 15 amino acids.

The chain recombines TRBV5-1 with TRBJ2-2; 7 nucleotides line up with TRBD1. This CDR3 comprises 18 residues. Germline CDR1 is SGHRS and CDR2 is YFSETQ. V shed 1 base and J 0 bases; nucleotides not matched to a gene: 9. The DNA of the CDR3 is TGCGCCAGCAGCTTGTCCTTAAGACAGGGAGCGAACACCGGGGAGCTGTTTTTT. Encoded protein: CASSLSLRQGANTGELFF.

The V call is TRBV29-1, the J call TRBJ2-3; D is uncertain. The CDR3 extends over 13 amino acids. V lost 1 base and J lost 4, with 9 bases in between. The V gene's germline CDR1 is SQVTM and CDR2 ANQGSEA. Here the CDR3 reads CSVEVSSADTQYF. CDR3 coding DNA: TGCAGCGTTGAAGTATCGTCTGCAGATACGCAGTATTTT.

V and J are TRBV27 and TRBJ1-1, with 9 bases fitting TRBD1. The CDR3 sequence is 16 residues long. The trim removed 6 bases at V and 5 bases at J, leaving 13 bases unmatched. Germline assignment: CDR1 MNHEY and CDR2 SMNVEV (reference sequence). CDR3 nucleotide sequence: TGTGCCAGCAGGCCCCGGGACAGGGCTAGTTCTACTGAAGCTTTCTTT. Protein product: CASRPRDRASSTEAFF.

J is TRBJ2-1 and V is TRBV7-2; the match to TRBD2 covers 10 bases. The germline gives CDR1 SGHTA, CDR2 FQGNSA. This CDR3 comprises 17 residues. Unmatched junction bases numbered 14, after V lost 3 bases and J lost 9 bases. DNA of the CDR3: TGTGCCAGCAGCTTGCAGGTAGCGGGGGGCTGGCCTCCTGAGCAGTTCTTC. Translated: CASSLQVAGGWPPEQFF.

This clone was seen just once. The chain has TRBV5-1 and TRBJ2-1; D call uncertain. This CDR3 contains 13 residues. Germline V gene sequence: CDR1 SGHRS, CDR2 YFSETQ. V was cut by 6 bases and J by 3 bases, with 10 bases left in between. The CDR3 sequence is CASNVDFYNEQFF. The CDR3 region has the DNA TGCGCCAGCAATGTAGATTTCTACAATGAGCAGTTCTTC.

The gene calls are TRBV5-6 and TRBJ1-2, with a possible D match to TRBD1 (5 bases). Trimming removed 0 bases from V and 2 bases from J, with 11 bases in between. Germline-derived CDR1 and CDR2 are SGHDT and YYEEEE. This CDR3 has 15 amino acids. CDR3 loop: CASSLVVGGNYGYTF. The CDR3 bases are TGTGCCAGCAGCTTGGTGGTGGGGGGAAACTATGGCTACACCTTC.

The CDR3 here is CASSVPVSGNTIYF. DNA of the CDR3: TGTGCCAGCAGCGTGCCGGTCTCTGGAAACACCATATATTTT. The chain couples TRBV7-8 to TRBJ1-3; D uncertain. In germline, CDR1 is SGHVS, CDR2 FQNEAQ. Trimming took 5 bases from V and 0 from J, leaving 8 bases between them. This CDR3 spans 14 amino acids.

The chain's CDR3 is CASSYLLGTNYGYTF. CDR3 nucleotides: TGTGCCAGCAGTTACTTATTGGGGACCAACTATGGCTACACCTTC. J is TRBJ1-2 and V is TRBV6-5, with D perhaps matching TRBD1 (5 bases). Germline CDR1 MNHEY, CDR2 SVGAGI. V lost 1 base and J lost 2, with 11 bases in between. The CDR3 loop spans 15 amino acids.

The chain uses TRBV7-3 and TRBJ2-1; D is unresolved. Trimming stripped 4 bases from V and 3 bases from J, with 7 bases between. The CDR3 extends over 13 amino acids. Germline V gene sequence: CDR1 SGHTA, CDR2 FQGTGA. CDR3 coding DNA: TGTGCCAGCAGCTCGACGGGCTACAATGAGCAGTTCTTC. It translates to CASSSTGYNEQFF.

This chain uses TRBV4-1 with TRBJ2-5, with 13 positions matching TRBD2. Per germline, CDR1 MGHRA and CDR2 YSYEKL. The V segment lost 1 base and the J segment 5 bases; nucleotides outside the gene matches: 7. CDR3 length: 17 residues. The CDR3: CASSQGNGLAGVETQYF. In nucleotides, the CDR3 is TGCGCCAGCAGCCAAGGAAATGGACTAGCGGGAGTTGAGACCCAGTACTTC.

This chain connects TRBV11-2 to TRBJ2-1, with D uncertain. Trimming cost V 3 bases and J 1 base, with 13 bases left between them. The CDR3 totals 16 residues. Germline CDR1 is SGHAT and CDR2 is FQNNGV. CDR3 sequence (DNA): TGTGCCAGCAGCTTTCTTCCGGGCCAATCCTACAATGAGCAGTTCTTC. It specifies CASSFLPGQSYNEQFF.

The CDR3 DNA is TGCGCCAGCAGCTTGGACGGGATTAATTCACCCCTCCACTTT. Residues: CASSLDGINSPLHF. The chain employs TRBV5-1 and TRBJ1-6; D is ambiguous. Trimming stripped 0 bases from V and 6 bases from J, with 7 bases between. The CDR3 sequence is 14 residues long. CDR1 and CDR2 (germline): SGHRS, YFSETQ.

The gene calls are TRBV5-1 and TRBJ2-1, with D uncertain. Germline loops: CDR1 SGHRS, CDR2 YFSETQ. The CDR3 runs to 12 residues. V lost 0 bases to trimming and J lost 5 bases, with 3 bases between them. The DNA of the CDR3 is TGCGCCAGCAGCTTGGTACACAATGAGCAGTTCTTC. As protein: CASSLVHNEQFF.

The CDR3 protein is CASSLWTGGGYGYTF. The CDR3 region has the DNA TGTGCCAGCAGCTTATGGACAGGCGGGGGATATGGCTACACCTTC. The chain uses TRBV5-4 and TRBJ1-2, with 7 bases that match TRBD1. V shed 2 bases and J 5 bases; nucleotides not matched to a gene: 9. The CDR3 has 15 residues. Germline loops: CDR1 SGHNT, CDR2 YYREEE (reference sequence).

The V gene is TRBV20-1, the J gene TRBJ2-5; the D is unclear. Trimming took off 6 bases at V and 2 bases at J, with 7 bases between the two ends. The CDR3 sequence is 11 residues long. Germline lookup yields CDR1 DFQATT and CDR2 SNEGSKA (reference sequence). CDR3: CSATLQETQYF. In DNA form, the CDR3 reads TGCAGTGCCACTCTACAAGAGACCCAGTACTTC.

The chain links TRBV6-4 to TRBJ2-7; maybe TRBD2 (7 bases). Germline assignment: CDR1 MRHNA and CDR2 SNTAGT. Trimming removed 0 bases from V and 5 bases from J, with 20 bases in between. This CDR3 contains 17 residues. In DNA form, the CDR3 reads TGTGCCAGCAGTGACTCGAGTCGGGGGGCAGTTAGGCACGAGCAGTACGTC. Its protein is CASSDSSRGAVRHEQYV.

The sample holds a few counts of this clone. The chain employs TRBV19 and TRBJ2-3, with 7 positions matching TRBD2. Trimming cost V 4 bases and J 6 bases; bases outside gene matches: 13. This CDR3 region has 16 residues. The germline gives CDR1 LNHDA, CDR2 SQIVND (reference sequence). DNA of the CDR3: TGTGCCAGTAGTACTAATATAGGACTAGAGGGGGATACGCAGTATTTT. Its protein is CASSTNIGLEGDTQYF.

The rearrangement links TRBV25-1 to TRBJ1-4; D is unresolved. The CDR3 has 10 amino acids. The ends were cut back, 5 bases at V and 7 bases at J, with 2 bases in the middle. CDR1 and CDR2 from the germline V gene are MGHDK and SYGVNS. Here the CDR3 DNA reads TGTGCCAGCAGTAGTGAAAAACTGTTTTTT. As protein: CASSSEKLFF.

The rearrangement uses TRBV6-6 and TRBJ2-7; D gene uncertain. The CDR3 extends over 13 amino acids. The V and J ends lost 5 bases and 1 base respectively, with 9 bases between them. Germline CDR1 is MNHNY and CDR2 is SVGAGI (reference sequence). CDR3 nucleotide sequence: TGTGCCAGCAGTCCTCACGTTTCCTACGAGCAGTACTTC. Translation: CASSPHVSYEQYF.

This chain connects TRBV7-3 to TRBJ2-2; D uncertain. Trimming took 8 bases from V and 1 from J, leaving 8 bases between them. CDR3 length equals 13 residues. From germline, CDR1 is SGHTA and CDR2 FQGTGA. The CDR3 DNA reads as TGTGCCAGCTCCCCCAGGAACACCGGGGAGCTGTTTTTT. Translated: CASSPRNTGELFF. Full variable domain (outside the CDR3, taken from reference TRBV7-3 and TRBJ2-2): GAGVSQTPSNKVTEKGKYVELRCDPISGHTALYWYRQSLGQGPEFLIYFQGTGAADDSGLPNDRFFAVRPEGSVSTLKIQRTERGDSAVYLCASSPRNTGELFFGEGSRLTVL.

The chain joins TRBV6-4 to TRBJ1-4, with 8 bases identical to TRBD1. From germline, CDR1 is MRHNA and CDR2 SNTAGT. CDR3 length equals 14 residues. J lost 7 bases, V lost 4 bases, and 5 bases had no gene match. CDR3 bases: TGTGCCAGCAGTGCCGGGACAGGTGGTGAAAAACTGTTTTTT. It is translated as CASSAGTGGEKLFF.

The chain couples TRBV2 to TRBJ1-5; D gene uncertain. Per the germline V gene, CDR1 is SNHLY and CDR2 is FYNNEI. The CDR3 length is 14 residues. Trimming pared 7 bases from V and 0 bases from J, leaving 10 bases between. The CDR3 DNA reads TGTGCCAGCAATCTGGACTATAGCAATCAGCCCCAGCATTTT. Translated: CASNLDYSNQPQHF.

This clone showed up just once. CDR3 DNA: TGTGCCAGCAGCTCCATGACAGGAAACACTGAAGCTTTCTTT. Translating gives CASSSMTGNTEAFF. This chain connects TRBV6-5 to TRBJ1-1; a possible D gene is TRBD1 (6 bases). Trimming shortened V by 6 bases and J by 2 bases, and 13 bases separated the two germline ends. The CDR3 is made up of 14 amino acids. Germline assignment: CDR1 MNHEY and CDR2 SVGAGI.